The source of this TCR beta chain is a study of breast tumors, draining lymph nodes, adjacent tissues. Regarding the study as a whole: Most tumor T cells seemingly derive from lymph node, then expand in tumor. Tumors had less TCR diversity than lymph nodes, more than nontumor tissue. Luminal-like breast cancer showed significantly higher tumor–nontumor repertoire similarity than basal-like. The lymph node origin of tumor T cells was framed as consistent with a hypothesis, not demonstrated.

Axillary draining lymph nodes of breast cancer patients supplied the node samples. This clonotype has ten or more counts. The antigen remains unidentified. MiXCR was run by TCRdb on the multiplex PCR reads, yielding one entry per CDR3 protein. The sample carries approximately 100,000 distinct CDR3 sequences, around 30% recorded once. The CDR3 has 15 amino acids. Trimming shortened V by 5 bases and J by 4 bases, and 17 bases separated the two germline ends. The V gene's germline CDR1 is SGHAT and CDR2 FQNNGV. Material: axillary lymph node tissue. The clonotype comes from a female donor with breast cancer. Some clones in this sample may be carry-over from other donors' samples. The gene calls are TRBV11-2 and TRBJ1-2, with D possibly TRBD1 on 6 matching bases. Here the CDR3 DNA reads TGTGCCAGCAGCCTACTCGCAGGGGACGCCTATGGCTACACCTTC. Protein product: CASSLLAGDAYGYTF. Full variable domain (rest looked up from reference TRBV11-2 and TRBJ1-2): EAGVAQSPRYKIIEKRQSVAFWCNPISGHATLYWYQQILGQGPKLLIQFQNNGVVDDSQLPKDRFSAERLKGVDSTLKIQPAKLEDSAVYLCASSLLAGDAYGYTFGSGTRLTVV.